A selection of T cell receptor beta chains follows, all from one sample in a study of OX40 agonist ivuxolimab in advanced cancers. Libraries were prepared by immunoSEQ multiplex PCR; TCRdb keeps only in-frame clonotypes and omits some of them. The sample carries about 79,000 clones, about 85% recorded once. The starting material was CD4+ or CD8+ T cells sorted from blood, obtained in a trial of the OX40 agonist ivuxolimab. The source of these receptors is an adult with an advanced solid tumor such as melanoma, head and neck, liver or kidney cancer. Both conserved end residues are part of each CDR3. The order of the fields is J gene, clone size, V gene, D gene, CDR3 length, CDR3 DNA, CDR3 protein. D genes are given only for firm matches. Clone size is stated in some rows and not others, as once, few, many or a class when expanded.

TRBJ2-7,NA,TRBV19,NA,11,TGTGCCAGTAGCGGGGCGGGAATCCCCTACTTC,CASSGAGIPYF
TRBJ2-7,NA,TRBV27,NA,14,TGTGCCAGCAGTTTTGGCCAGGGAACTCACGAGCAGTACTTC,CASSFGQGTHEQYF
TRBJ1-6,NA,TRBV4-2,NA,16,TGTGCCAGCAGCCAAGATTCCAGGGCCCGCGGGTCACCCCTCCACTTT,CASSQDSRARGSPLHF
TRBJ2-7,NA,TRBV27,NA,15,TGTGCCAGCAGCCCAGCGGGTCTAAGCTCCTACGAGCAGTACTTC,CASSPAGLSSYEQYF
TRBJ2-1,NA,TRBV7-2,NA,11,TGTGCCAGCAGGCGAGCCAATGAGCAGTTCTTC,CASRRANEQFF
TRBJ2-7,few,TRBV7-9,NA,11,TGTGCCAGCAGCTTTAGTGGCGAGCAGTACTTC,CASSFSGEQYF
TRBJ2-3,NA,TRBV7-6,NA,11,TGTGCCAGCAGCTTGACAGATACGCAGTATTTT,CASSLTDTQYF
TRBJ2-2,NA,TRBV19,NA,14,TGTGCCAGTAGTATAGTAGGGGGAGGCGGGGAGCTGTTTTTT,CASSIVGGGGELFF
TRBJ2-7,NA,TRBV19,TRBD1,16,TGTGCCAGTAGTGGGACAGGGGCGAAATTCTCCTACGAGCAGTACTTC,CASSGTGAKFSYEQYF
TRBJ1-1,NA,TRBV30,TRBD1,14,TGTGCCTGGAGTGTTGGAACAGGGGAGACTGAAGCTTTCTTT,CAWSVGTGETEAFF
TRBJ2-7,NA,TRBV11-2,NA,13,TGTGCCTCCGGCCTACCGGGCTCCTACGAGCAGTACTTC,CASGLPGSYEQYF
TRBJ1-4,NA,TRBV11-3,NA,13,TGTGCCAGCTCTCGACAGAGATATGAAAAACTGTTTTTT,CASSRQRYEKLFF
TRBJ2-3,NA,TRBV4-3,TRBD2,18,TGCGCCAGCAGCCAAATCCTAGCGGGAGATTTTAGCACAGATACGCAGTATTTT,CASSQILAGDFSTDTQYF
TRBJ2-1,NA,TRBV25-1,TRBD1,18,TGTGCCAGCAGTGAATCGATTCGGACAGGGGCGAAATACAATGAGCAGTTCTTC,CASSESIRTGAKYNEQFF
TRBJ2-2,NA,TRBV11-2,NA,15,TGTGCCAGCAGCTTAGGGGGGCAGGTTTCCGGGGAGCTGTTTTTT,CASSLGGQVSGELFF
TRBJ1-1,NA,TRBV19,NA,14,TGTGCCAGTGTTCCGGGAGGGTGGGACACTGAAGCTTTCTTT,CASVPGGWDTEAFF
TRBJ2-7,NA,TRBV5-1,TRBD2,16,TGCGCCAGCAGCTTACTGACTAGCGGGCCCTCCTACGAGCAGTACTTC,CASSLLTSGPSYEQYF
TRBJ2-2,once,TRBV4-1,NA,12,TGCGCCGCCGGACCGAACACCGGGGAGCTGTTTTTT,CAAGPNTGELFF
TRBJ2-3,NA,TRBV7-9,TRBD2,16,TGTGCCAGCAGCCCCCACTCCAGCGGGGGCACAGATACGCAGTATTTT,CASSPHSSGGTDTQYF
TRBJ1-5,few,TRBV5-4,NA,12,TGTGCCAGCAGCTTGGGGAACCAGCCCCAGCATTTT,CASSLGNQPQHF
TRBJ2-1,once,TRBV4-3,TRBD2,15,TGCGCCAGCAGCCAAGATCTAGCGGGCTACAATGAGCAGTTCTTC,CASSQDLAGYNEQFF
TRBJ2-7,NA,TRBV10-2,NA,14,TGCGCCAGCAGCGTCCCAGGGTTGTCCTACGAGCAGTACTTC,CASSVPGLSYEQYF
TRBJ2-1,NA,TRBV9,NA,17,TGTGCCAGCAGCGAAGGTGGGAGCATCGGCCAATACAATGAGCAGTTCTTC,CASSEGGSIGQYNEQFF
TRBJ2-7,NA,TRBV6-5,TRBD2,14,TGTGCCAGCAGTTACTCTTTTGGGGGGGACGAGCAGTACTTC,CASSYSFGGDEQYF